Included here is one T cell receptor (beta chain) sequence, with context. TCR beta sequencing was performed on blood CD8+ and CD4+ T cells. The controls, all healthy donors, were matched for age and sex. After extraction with the RNeasy kit, about 0.5 to 1 ug of the RNA was reverse transcribed using random hexamers. TCRdb fed the immunoSEQ multiplex PCR reads into MiXCR, producing one record per CDR3 protein. Of around 150,000 distinct CDR3 sequences listed, around 94% are singletons. This entry comes from a study of CD8 T cells in Susac syndrome. This CDR3 contains 15 residues. CDR1 and CDR2 (germline): LNHNV, YYDKDF (reference sequence). V lost 1 base and J lost 6; bases outside the gene matches: 5.

The TCR sequence derives from a human donor in good health. Sequenced sample: CD8+ T cells from PBMCs. The rearrangement links TRBV15 to TRBJ2-1; 8 bases line up with TRBD2. CDR3 amino acids: CATSRGGLEFNEQFF. Here the CDR3 DNA reads TGTGCCACCAGCAGAGGGGGACTAGAATTCAATGAGCAGTTCTTC.